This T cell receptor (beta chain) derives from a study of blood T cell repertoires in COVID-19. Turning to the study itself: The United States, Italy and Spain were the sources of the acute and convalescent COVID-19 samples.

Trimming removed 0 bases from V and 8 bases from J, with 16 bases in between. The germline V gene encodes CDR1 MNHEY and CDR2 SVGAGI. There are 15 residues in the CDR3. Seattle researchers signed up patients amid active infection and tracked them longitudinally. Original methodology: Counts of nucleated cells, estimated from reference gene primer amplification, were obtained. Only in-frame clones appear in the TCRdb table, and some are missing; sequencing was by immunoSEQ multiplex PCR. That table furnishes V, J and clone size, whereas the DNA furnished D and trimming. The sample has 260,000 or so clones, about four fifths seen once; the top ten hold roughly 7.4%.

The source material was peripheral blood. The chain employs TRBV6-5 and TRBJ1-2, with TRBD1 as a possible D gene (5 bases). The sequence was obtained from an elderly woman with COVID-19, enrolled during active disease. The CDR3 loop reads CASSYSIGQGSGYTF. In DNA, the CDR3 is TGTGCCAGCAGTTACTCGATTGGCCAGGGCAGCGGCTACACCTTC.